What follows describes a single T cell receptor (beta chain). The antigen remains undetermined. The data were produced by immunoSEQ multiplex PCR, yet TCRdb's version contains in-frame clones alone and is incomplete. The sample yields 100,000 to 150,000 clones, roughly 92% seen once. The data are from a study of Tregs in tolerant kidney transplant recipients. General study findings and limits: Expanding Tregs on activated donor B cells appeared to best identify donor-specific TCRbeta clones.

Germline trimming cut 0 bases from V and 4 bases from J; bases unmatched to any gene: 2. The CDR3 spans 14 residues. Germline values: CDR1 SGHRS, CDR2 YFSETQ. Material for sequencing was CD4+ T cells from blood. This TCR was recovered from a human donor in good health. J is TRBJ2-7 and V is TRBV5-1, with 9 positions matching TRBD1. The CDR3 DNA follows: TGCGCCAGCAGCTTGGGGGACAGGGCTTACGAGCAGTACTTC. Protein product: CASSLGDRAYEQYF.